The clone carrying this T cell receptor (beta chain) was recorded only once. Its cognate antigen is unknown. The data were produced by immunoSEQ multiplex PCR, yet TCRdb's version contains in-frame clones alone and is incomplete. The data contain about 140,000 clones, around 89% of them seen just once; the ten biggest clones take up approximately 2.8%. The data were taken from a study of T cell responses to AZD1222 COVID-19 vaccine. Study results and limitations: Donors skewed white British and female; clonal diversity was possibly underestimated.

V lost 3 bases and J 8 bases, leaving 13 bases between the germline ends. Per the germline V gene, CDR1 is GTSNPN and CDR2 is SVGIG (reference sequence). CDR3 length: 12 amino acids. Sequenced here: peripheral blood, sampled 28 days after the second AZD1222 dose. V gene TRBV30 combines with J gene TRBJ1-2; the D gene is possibly TRBD1 (6 bases). The origin of this receptor is an adult who received the AZD1222 COVID-19 vaccine. CDR3 residues: CAWSVTGLGYTF. In DNA form, the CDR3 reads TGTGCCTGGAGCGTAACAGGGTTGGGCTACACCTTC.